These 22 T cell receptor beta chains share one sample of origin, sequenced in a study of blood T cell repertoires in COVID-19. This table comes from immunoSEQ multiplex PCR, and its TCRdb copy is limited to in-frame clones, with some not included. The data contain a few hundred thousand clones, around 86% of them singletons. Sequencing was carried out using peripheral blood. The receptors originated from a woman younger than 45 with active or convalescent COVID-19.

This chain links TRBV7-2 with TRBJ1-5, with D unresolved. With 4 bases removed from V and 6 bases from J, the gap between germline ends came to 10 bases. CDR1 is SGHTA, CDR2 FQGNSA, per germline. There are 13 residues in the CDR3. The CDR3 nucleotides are TGTGCCAGCAGCTCGCAACCAGGTCAGCCCCAGCATTTT. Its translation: CASSSQPGQPQHF.

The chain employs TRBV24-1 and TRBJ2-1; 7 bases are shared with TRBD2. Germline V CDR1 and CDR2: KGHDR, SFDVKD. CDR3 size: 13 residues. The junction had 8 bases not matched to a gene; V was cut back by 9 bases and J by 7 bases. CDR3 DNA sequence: TGTGCCACCCACGGCGGGGGTGCGAATGAGCAGTTCTTC. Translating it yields CATHGGGANEQFF.

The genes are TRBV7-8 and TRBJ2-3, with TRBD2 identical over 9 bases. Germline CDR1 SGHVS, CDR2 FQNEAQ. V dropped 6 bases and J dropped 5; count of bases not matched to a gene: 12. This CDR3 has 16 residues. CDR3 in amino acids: CASRASLRGGLDTQYF. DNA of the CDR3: TGTGCCAGCAGGGCGTCTCTGCGGGGGGGCTTAGATACGCAGTATTTT.

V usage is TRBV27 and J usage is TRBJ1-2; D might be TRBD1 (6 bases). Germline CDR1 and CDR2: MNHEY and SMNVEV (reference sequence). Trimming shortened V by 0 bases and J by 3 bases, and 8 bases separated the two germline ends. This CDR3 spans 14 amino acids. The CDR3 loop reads CASSLSQGYYGYTF. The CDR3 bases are TGTGCCAGCAGTTTATCCCAGGGGTACTATGGCTACACCTTC.

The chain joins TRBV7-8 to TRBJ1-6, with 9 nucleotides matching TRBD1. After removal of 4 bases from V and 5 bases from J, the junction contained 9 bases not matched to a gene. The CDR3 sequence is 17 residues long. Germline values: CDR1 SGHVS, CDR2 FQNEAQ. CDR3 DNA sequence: TGTGCCAGCAGCTGGGGGACAGGGAGGGGTGATAATTCACCCCTCCACTTT. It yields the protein CASSWGTGRGDNSPLHF.

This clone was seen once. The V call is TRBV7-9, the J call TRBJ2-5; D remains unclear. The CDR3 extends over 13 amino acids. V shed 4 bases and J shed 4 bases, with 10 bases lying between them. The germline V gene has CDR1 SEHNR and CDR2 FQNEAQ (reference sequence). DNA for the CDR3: TGTGCCAGCAGCTCCCAGATTGCAGAGACCCAGTACTTC. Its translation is CASSSQIAETQYF.

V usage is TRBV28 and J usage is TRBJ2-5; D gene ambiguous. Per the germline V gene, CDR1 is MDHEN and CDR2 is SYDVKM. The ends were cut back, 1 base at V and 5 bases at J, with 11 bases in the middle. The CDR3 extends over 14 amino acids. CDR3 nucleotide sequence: TGTGCCAGCAGTTTATTTACAACCACGGAGACCCAGTACTTC. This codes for CASSLFTTTETQYF.

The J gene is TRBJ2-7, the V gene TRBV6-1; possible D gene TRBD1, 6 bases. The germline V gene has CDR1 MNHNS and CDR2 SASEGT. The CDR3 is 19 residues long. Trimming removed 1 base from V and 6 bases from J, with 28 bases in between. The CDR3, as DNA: TGTGCCAGCAGTGAAGACGTGGCAGTTCAGGGGTTTAATGGTCGCGAGCAGTACTTC. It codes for CASSEDVAVQGFNGREQYF.

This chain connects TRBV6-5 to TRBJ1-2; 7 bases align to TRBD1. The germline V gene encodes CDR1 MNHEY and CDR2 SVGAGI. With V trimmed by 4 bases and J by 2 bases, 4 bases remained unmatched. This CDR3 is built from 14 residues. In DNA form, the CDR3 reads TGTGCCAGCAGTTCCCCGACAGGGAACTATGGCTACACCTTC. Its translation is CASSSPTGNYGYTF.

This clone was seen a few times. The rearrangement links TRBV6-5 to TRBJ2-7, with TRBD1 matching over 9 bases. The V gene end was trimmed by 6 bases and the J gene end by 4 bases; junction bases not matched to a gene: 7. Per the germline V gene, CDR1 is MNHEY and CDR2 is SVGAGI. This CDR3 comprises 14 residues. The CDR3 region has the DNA TGTGCCAGCAGGTCCGGGACAGGGATTTACGAGCAGTACTTC. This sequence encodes CASRSGTGIYEQYF.

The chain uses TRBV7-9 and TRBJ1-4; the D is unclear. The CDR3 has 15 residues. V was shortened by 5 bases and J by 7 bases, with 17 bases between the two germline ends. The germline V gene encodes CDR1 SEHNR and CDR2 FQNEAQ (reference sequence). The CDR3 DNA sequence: TGTGCCAGCAGCCACGGGCGGGGTATGGGTGAAAAACTGTTTTTT. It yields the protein CASSHGRGMGEKLFF.

CDR3 nucleotides: TGTGCCAGCAGCTTGAGTGAAGGGACTAAAGAGCAGTACTTC. Amino acid sequence: CASSLSEGTKEQYF. The chain has TRBV11-2 and TRBJ2-7, with TRBD2 identical over 7 bases. Trimming took 3 bases from V and 7 from J; bases not matched to a gene: 9. The length of the CDR3 is 14 residues. CDR1 SGHAT and CDR2 FQNNGV come from the germline V gene.

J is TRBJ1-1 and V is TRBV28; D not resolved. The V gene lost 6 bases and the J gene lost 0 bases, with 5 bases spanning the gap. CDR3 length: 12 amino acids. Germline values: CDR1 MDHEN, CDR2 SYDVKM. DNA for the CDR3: TGTGCCAGCAGATCGGTGAACACTGAAGCTTTCTTT. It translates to CASRSVNTEAFF.

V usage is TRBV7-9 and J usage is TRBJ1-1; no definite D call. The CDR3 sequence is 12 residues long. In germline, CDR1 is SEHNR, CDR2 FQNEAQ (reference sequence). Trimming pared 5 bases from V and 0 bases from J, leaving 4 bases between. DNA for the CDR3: TGTGCCAGCAGCGTAATGAACACTGAAGCTTTCTTT. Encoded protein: CASSVMNTEAFF.

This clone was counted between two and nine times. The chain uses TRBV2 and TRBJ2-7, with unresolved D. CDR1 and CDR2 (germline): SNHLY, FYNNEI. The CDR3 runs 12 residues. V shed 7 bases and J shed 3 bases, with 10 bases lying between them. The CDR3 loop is CASTYGGYEQYF. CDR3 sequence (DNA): TGTGCCAGCACGTACGGTGGCTACGAGCAGTACTTC.

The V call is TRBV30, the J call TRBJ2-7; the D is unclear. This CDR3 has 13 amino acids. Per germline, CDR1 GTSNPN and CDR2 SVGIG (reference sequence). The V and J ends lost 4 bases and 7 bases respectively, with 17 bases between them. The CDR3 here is CAWTRIRNREQYF. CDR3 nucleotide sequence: TGTGCCTGGACGAGGATCCGAAACCGGGAGCAGTACTTC.

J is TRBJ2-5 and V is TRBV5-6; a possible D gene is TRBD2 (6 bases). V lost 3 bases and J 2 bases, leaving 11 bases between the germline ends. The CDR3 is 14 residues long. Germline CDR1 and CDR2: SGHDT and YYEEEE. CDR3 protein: CASSYRGLQETQYF. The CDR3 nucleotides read TGTGCCAGCAGCTATCGGGGACTTCAAGAGACCCAGTACTTC.

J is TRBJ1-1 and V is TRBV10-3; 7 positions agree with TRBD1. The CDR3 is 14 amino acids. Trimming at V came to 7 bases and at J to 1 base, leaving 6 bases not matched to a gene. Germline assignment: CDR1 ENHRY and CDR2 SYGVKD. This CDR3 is CAIKETGPNTEAFF. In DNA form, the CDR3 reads TGTGCCATCAAGGAGACAGGGCCGAACACTGAAGCTTTCTTT.

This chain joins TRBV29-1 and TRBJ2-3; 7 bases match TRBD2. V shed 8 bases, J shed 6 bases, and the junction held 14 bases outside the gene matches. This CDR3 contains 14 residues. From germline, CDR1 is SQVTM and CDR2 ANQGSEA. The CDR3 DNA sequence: TGCAGCCTGGGGGAGGGTTCCGTGGGGGATACGCAGTATTTT. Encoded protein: CSLGEGSVGDTQYF.

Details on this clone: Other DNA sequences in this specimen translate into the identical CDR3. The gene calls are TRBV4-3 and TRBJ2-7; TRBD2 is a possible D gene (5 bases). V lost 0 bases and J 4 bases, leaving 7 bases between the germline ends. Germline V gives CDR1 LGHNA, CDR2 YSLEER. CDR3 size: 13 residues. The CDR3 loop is CASSQDGGYEQYF. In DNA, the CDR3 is TGCGCCAGCAGCCAAGATGGAGGATACGAGCAGTACTTC.

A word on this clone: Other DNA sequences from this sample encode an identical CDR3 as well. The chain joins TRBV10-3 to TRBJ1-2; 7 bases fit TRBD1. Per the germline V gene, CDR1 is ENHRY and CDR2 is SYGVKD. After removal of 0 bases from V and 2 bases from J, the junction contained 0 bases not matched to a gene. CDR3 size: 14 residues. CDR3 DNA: TGTGCCATCAGTGAGTCGGGACAGAACTATGGCTACACCTTC. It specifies CAISESGQNYGYTF.

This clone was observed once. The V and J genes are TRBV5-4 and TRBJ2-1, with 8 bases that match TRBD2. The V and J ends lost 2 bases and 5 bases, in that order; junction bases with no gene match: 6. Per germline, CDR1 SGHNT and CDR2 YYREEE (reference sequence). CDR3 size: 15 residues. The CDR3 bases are TGTGCCAGCAGCTTAGCGGGGGCAAACCACAATGAGCAGTTCTTC. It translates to CASSLAGANHNEQFF.